This paragraph covers one T cell receptor beta chain sequence. 13 Jbeta primers and 60 Vbeta primers were used for the PCR. Clones were read by immunoSEQ multiplex PCR, and TCRdb kept only the in-frame ones, dropping some. The sample records fewer than 200,000 clones, approximately 81% being singletons. The trim removed 8 bases at V and 4 bases at J, leaving 4 bases unmatched. The CDR3 is 14 amino acids. Germline lookup yields CDR1 MNHNY and CDR2 SVGAGI (reference sequence). The data belong to a study of cytomegalovirus exposure and HLA in healthy donors. This clonotype was obtained from a woman aged 25 to 39 in good health and CMV-seropositive. Sequencing was carried out using PBMCs. This chain uses TRBV6-6 with TRBJ2-1; 11 nucleotides agree with TRBD2. The CDR3: CASSRTSGYNEQFF. The CDR3 DNA sequence: TGTGCCAGCTCTAGGACTAGCGGGTACAATGAGCAGTTCTTC.